This paragraph covers one T cell receptor (beta chain) sequence. Other DNA variants within this sample encode the same CDR3. This sample was taken from a study of blood T cell repertoires in COVID-19. While infection was still active, Seattle patients were enrolled and then followed longitudinally. Profiled with immunoSEQ multiplex PCR; TCRdb holds only in-frame clones, not every one. The sample gives roughly 570,000 clones, about 89% of which show up once; roughly 7.3% is in the top ten. V gave up 1 base and J gave up 2 bases, with 5 bases separating them. CDR3 length: 13 amino acids. This clonotype was obtained from a woman aged 45 to 65 with COVID-19, enrolled during active disease. The source material was peripheral blood. The genes are TRBV12-3 or TRBV12-4 and TRBJ1-1; D gene uncertain. The CDR3 region is CASSLDSNTEAFF. The CDR3 nucleotides are TGTGCCAGCAGTTTAGACAGCAACACTGAAGCTTTCTTT.